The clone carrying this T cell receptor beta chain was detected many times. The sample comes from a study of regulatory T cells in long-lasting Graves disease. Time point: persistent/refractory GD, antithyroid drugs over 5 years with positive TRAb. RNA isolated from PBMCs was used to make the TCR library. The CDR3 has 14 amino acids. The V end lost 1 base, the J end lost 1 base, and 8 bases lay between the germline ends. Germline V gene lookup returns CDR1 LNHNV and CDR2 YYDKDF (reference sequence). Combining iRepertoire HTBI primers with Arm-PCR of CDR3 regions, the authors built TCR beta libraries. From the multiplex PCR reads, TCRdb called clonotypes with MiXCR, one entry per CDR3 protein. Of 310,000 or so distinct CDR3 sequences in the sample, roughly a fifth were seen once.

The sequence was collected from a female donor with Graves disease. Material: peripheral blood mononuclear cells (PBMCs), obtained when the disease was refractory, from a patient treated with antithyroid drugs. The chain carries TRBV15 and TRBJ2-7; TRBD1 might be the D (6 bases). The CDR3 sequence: CATSRGRGSYEQYF. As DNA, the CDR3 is TGTGCCACCAGCAGAGGTAGGGGGTCCTACGAGCAGTACTTC.